Given below is one T cell receptor beta chain in context. The CDR3 is 11 amino acids. The V end lost 6 bases, the J end lost 1 base, and 2 bases lay between the germline ends. The germline V gene has CDR1 MNHNY and CDR2 SVGAGI (reference sequence). These data come from a study of shared clonotypes between healthy human individuals. Each donor was a Caucasian adult residing in Nashville, Tennessee. This table comes from immunoSEQ multiplex PCR, and its TCRdb copy is limited to in-frame clones, with some not included. The table lists a few hundred thousand clones, around 81% of them singletons. Sequencing input: PBMCs. The chain uses TRBV6-6 and TRBJ2-3; D gene uncertain. The origin of this receptor is a woman aged 40 to 49 in good health. Some clones in this sample may be carry-over from other donors' samples. CDR3 coding DNA: TGTGCCAGCAGACGCACAGATACGCAGTATTTT. Protein product: CASRRTDTQYF.